Below are 18 T cell receptor beta chains sequenced from a single sample in a study of STAT3 mutations in large granular lymphocyte leukemia. Study observations and caveats: Every T-cell large granular lymphocyte leukemia patient had at least one immunodominant TCR beta clonotype.

What these receptors recognize is not known. The table came from immunoSEQ multiplex PCR; TCRdb's copy has only in-frame clones and leaves some out. The table shows some 9,800 clones, with 70% to 90% occurring only once. The sequenced material came from peripheral blood mononuclear cells. The receptors were gathered from a man between 60 and 70 years old with T-cell large granular lymphocyte leukemia. Some clones in this sample may be carry-over from other donors' samples.

V is TRBV29-1 and J is TRBJ2-5; 7 bases are shared with TRBD1. Germline V gene sequence: CDR1 SQVTM, CDR2 ANQGSEA. The CDR3 spans 12 residues. V shed 7 bases, J shed 5 bases, and the junction held 7 bases outside the gene matches. CDR3: CSGTGAGETQYF. The CDR3 DNA reads TGCAGCGGCACAGGGGCAGGGGAGACCCAGTACTTC.

V is TRBV27 and J is TRBJ1-2, with D tentatively TRBD1 (6 bases). The CDR3 runs to 15 residues. From germline, CDR1 is MNHEY and CDR2 SMNVEV (reference sequence). V was clipped by 6 bases and J by 7 bases, with 21 bases between them. DNA for the CDR3: TGTGCCAGCAGGCCGGGACAAATGTTTTTTTCTGGCTACACCTTC. It codes for CASRPGQMFFSGYTF.

The sample holds one count of this clone. This chain connects TRBV15 to TRBJ2-1, with TRBD2 matching over 15 bases. CDR3 size: 19 residues. The germline V gene encodes CDR1 LNHNV and CDR2 YYDKDF (reference sequence). V shed 1 base, J shed 4 bases, and the junction held 8 bases outside the gene matches. The CDR3 region is CATSRAGTSGRSRYNEQFF. The CDR3 DNA reads as TGTGCCACCAGCAGAGCCGGGACTAGCGGGAGGAGTAGGTACAATGAGCAGTTCTTC.

The chain has TRBV5-4 and TRBJ1-5; 8 bases agree with TRBD1. Trimming took 4 bases from V and 6 from J; bases not matched to a gene: 6. Germline V gene sequence: CDR1 SGHNT, CDR2 YYREEE (reference sequence). The CDR3 is 14 amino acids. The CDR3 DNA sequence: TGTGCCAGCAGCCTAGACAGGGGCGGTCAGCCCCAGCATTTT. Residues: CASSLDRGGQPQHF.

The chain combines TRBV5-1 with TRBJ1-1, with 9 nucleotides matching TRBD1. Germline V gene data show CDR1 as SGHRS and CDR2 as YFSETQ. This CDR3 comprises 14 residues. Trimming removed 4 bases from V and 3 bases from J; junction bases left unmatched: 4. The CDR3: CASSRGQGDTEAFF. The CDR3, as DNA: TGCGCCAGCAGCCGGGGACAGGGAGACACTGAAGCTTTCTTT.

V is TRBV7-9 and J is TRBJ2-7; 7 bases are a match to TRBD1. The CDR3 runs to 14 residues. J gave up 6 bases and V 6 bases, and 11 bases lay outside the gene matches. The germline CDR1 and CDR2 sequences are SEHNR and FQNEAQ (reference sequence). CDR3 in DNA: TGTGCCAGCAGTGGACAGGACGAAAGGGGCGAGCAGTACTTC. This sequence encodes CASSGQDERGEQYF.

The chain employs TRBV9 and TRBJ1-4; D gene uncertain. This CDR3 comprises 15 residues. Trimming cost V 4 bases and J 3 bases, with 13 bases left between them. CDR1 SGDLS and CDR2 YYNGEE come from the germline V gene. The CDR3 sequence is CASSPLGDPNEKLFF. The CDR3 DNA reads as TGTGCCAGCAGCCCCTTGGGAGACCCTAATGAAAAACTGTTTTTT.

This chain uses TRBV29-1 with TRBJ2-7; either TRBD1 or TRBD2 may fit D (5 bases each). Germline assignment: CDR1 SQVTM and CDR2 ANQGSEA. Trimming took 4 bases from V and 6 from J, leaving 10 bases between them. This CDR3 spans 11 amino acids. The DNA for the CDR3 is TGCAGCGTTGTGGGGGTGGGCGAGCAGTACTTC. This codes for CSVVGVGEQYF.

The rearrangement joins TRBV18 to TRBJ1-5; D uncertain. Looked up from germline, CDR1 is KGHSH and CDR2 is LQKENI. V was shortened by 7 bases and J by 0 bases, with 7 bases between the two germline ends. This CDR3 has 13 amino acids. This CDR3 reads CASCENSNQPQHF. CDR3 nucleotides: TGTGCCAGCTGTGAGAATAGCAATCAGCCCCAGCATTTT.

V and J are TRBV7-8 and TRBJ1-2; D may be TRBD1 (5 bases). In germline, CDR1 is SGHVS, CDR2 FQNEAQ. The length of the CDR3 is 16 residues. V dropped 0 bases and J dropped 3 bases, with 14 bases sitting between them. The CDR3 sequence: CASSLALQLGHYGYTF. The CDR3 nucleotides read TGTGCCAGCAGCTTAGCGCTACAATTGGGACACTATGGCTACACCTTC.

The chain employs TRBV5-1 and TRBJ2-3, with 16 bases that match TRBD2. The germline V gene encodes CDR1 SGHRS and CDR2 YFSETQ. V shed 4 bases, J shed 3 bases, and the junction held 8 bases outside the gene matches. The CDR3 contains 18 residues. In DNA, the CDR3 is TGCGCCAGCAGCGCCGGGACTAGCGGGAGGGCCAGGACAGATACGCAGTATTTT. Its translation is CASSAGTSGRARTDTQYF.

This clone was found once. The gene calls are TRBV27 and TRBJ2-7; 11 nucleotides line up with TRBD2. Germline loops: CDR1 MNHEY, CDR2 SMNVEV (reference sequence). The CDR3 runs 17 residues. Trimming cost V 4 bases and J 3 bases; bases outside gene matches: 11. CDR3 DNA: TGTGCCAGCAGTTCCACAAAGCTGGGACTAGCGGACTACGAGCAGTACTTC. The encoded protein is CASSSTKLGLADYEQYF.

The gene calls are TRBV4-1 and TRBJ2-3; D assignment may be TRBD1 or TRBD2 (5 bases each). Germline V lookup: CDR1 MGHRA, CDR2 YSYEKL. The CDR3 covers 16 residues. V was cut by 1 base and J by 2 bases, with 13 bases left in between. CDR3 DNA: TGCGCCAGCAGCCAAGCTGGGGGTGGGGTCACAGATACGCAGTATTTT. Translation gives CASSQAGGGVTDTQYF.

The CDR3 is CASSLSHYEQYF. The DNA for the CDR3 is TGTGCCAGCAGCTTATCCCACTACGAGCAGTACTTC. V gene TRBV7-2 combines with J gene TRBJ2-7; D gene unclear. Deletions cut 2 bases from V and 3 bases from J, with 5 bases between. The V gene's germline CDR1 is SGHTA and CDR2 FQGNSA. CDR3 length equals 12 residues.

The chain carries TRBV18 and TRBJ1-2; TRBD1 is a possible D gene (6 bases). Trimming cost V 6 bases and J 4 bases, with 15 bases left between them. The germline V gene encodes CDR1 KGHSH and CDR2 LQKENI. The CDR3 length is 14 residues. The CDR3 reads CASSRATGTYGYTF. CDR3 DNA: TGTGCCAGCTCCAGGGCGACAGGAACCTATGGCTACACCTTC.

The chain links TRBV30 to TRBJ2-7, with a tentative D call TRBD2 (6 bases). V lost 3 bases, J lost 2 bases, and 11 bases lay in between. The CDR3 contains 13 residues. CDR1 is GTSNPN, CDR2 SVGIG, per germline (reference sequence). The CDR3 bases are TGTGCCTGGAGAACTGGGGGGACCTACGAGCAGTACTTC. Translated: CAWRTGGTYEQYF.

The chain uses TRBV18 and TRBJ2-1, with D unclear. Trimming removed 3 bases at V and 0 bases at J, with 6 bases between. Germline CDR1 and CDR2: KGHSH and LQKENI. The CDR3 is 14 residues long. The CDR3 sequence is CASSPPTSYNEQFF. The CDR3 nucleotides read TGTGCCAGCTCACCTCCGACCTCCTACAATGAGCAGTTCTTC.

The chain couples TRBV19 to TRBJ2-7; D unclear. This CDR3 comprises 15 residues. Trimming took off 3 bases at V and 0 bases at J, with 12 bases between the two ends. Germline loops: CDR1 LNHDA, CDR2 SQIVND (reference sequence). The CDR3 nucleotides read TGTGCCAGTAGTATTAGTCCCACCAGCTCCTACGAGCAGTACTTC. Encoded protein: CASSISPTSSYEQYF.